These 15 T cell receptor beta chains originate from one sample sequenced in a study of T cell responses to AZD1222 COVID-19 vaccine. Produced via immunoSEQ multiplex PCR; TCRdb's table is partial and in-frame only. The sample lists some 200,000 clones, 80% to 95% seen once, with approximately 3.7% in the top ten. Material: peripheral blood, obtained 28 days after the second AZD1222 dose. These receptors came from an adult who received the AZD1222 COVID-19 vaccine.

V is TRBV4-2 and J is TRBJ2-7; TRBD2 agrees at 7 bases. Per germline, CDR1 LGHNA and CDR2 YNFKEQ. CDR3 size: 14 residues. V dropped 1 base and J dropped 4; count of bases not matched to a gene: 4. The CDR3: CASSQGGSGYEQYF. In nucleotides, the CDR3 is TGTGCCAGCAGCCAAGGCGGGAGTGGTTACGAGCAGTACTTC.

Regarding this clone: The sample carries other DNA sequences with the same CDR3. The rearrangement uses TRBV28 and TRBJ1-2; possibly TRBD1 for D (6 bases). Per germline, CDR1 MDHEN and CDR2 SYDVKM. The CDR3 totals 14 residues. Between the trimmed V and J ends, which lost 1 base and 4 bases, there was a span of 10 bases. The CDR3 protein is CASSLSGARYGYTF. DNA for the CDR3: TGTGCCAGCAGTTTATCGGGGGCTCGCTATGGCTACACCTTC.

This clone is a singleton in its sample. V and J are TRBV7-2 and TRBJ2-4; 7 bases align to TRBD1. V lost 5 bases to trimming and J lost 0 bases; unmatched junction nucleotides: 16. The CDR3 is made up of 19 amino acids. Germline assignment: CDR1 SGHTA and CDR2 FQGNSA. CDR3: CASSPRGATGDLAKNIQYF. CDR3 bases: TGTGCCAGCAGCCCCAGAGGGGCAACAGGGGATCTAGCCAAAAACATTCAGTACTTC.

The chain has TRBV7-3 and TRBJ2-1, with TRBD2 matching over 12 bases. There are 16 residues in the CDR3. CDR1 is SGHTA, CDR2 FQGTGA, per germline. Losses at the gene ends were 2 bases for V and 8 bases for J; bases not matched to a gene: 7. The CDR3 region has the DNA TGTGCCAGCAGCTTAGTTGGGACTAGCGGGTCCGATGAGCAGTTCTTC. Translation gives CASSLVGTSGSDEQFF.

V gene TRBV10-3 combines with J gene TRBJ2-5; perhaps TRBD1 as D (6 bases). The CDR3 is 14 residues long. The V and J ends lost 8 bases and 1 base respectively, with 14 bases between them. The germline V gene encodes CDR1 ENHRY and CDR2 SYGVKD. CDR3 sequence (DNA): TGTGCCATCGGTACAGGGAAGGGCCAAGAGACCCAGTACTTC. This sequence encodes CAIGTGKGQETQYF.

This chain uses TRBV5-1 with TRBJ1-5, with unresolved D. CDR1 and CDR2 (germline): SGHRS, YFSETQ. Trimming shortened V by 4 bases and J by 4 bases, and 15 bases separated the two germline ends. The CDR3 covers 15 residues. The CDR3 protein is CASSKDGLGNQPQHF. CDR3 DNA: TGCGCCAGCAGCAAGGACGGACTGGGGAATCAGCCCCAGCATTTT.

This clone was detected only a few times. V is TRBV7-9 and J is TRBJ2-7; TRBD1 matches at 7 bases. Per the germline V gene, CDR1 is SEHNR and CDR2 is FQNEAQ (reference sequence). This CDR3 has 16 residues. The V segment lost 5 bases and the J segment 5 bases; nucleotides outside the gene matches: 15. The CDR3 spells CASSPPVGTVRHEQYF. CDR3 nucleotide sequence: TGTGCCAGCAGCCCCCCCGTTGGGACAGTCAGGCACGAGCAGTACTTC.

V gene TRBV3-1 (or the pseudogene TRBV3-2) combines with J gene TRBJ1-3; TRBD1 is a possible D gene (6 bases). The V end was cut by 0 bases, the J end by 3 bases, with 9 bases between. The germline V gene has CDR1 LGHDT and CDR2 YNNKEL (reference sequence). This CDR3 is built from 15 residues. The CDR3 DNA reads as TGTGCCAGCAGCCAAGAAGGGGGAATTGGAAACACCATATATTTT. Residues: CASSQEGGIGNTIYF.

The rearrangement uses TRBV24-1 and TRBJ2-7; D may be TRBD2 (6 bases). Germline CDR1 KGHDR, CDR2 SFDVKD. Trimming removed 0 bases at V and 0 bases at J, with 20 bases between. The CDR3 loop spans 19 amino acids. CDR3 DNA sequence: TGTGCCACCAGTGATTTGCGGAGGGCCAGCCGGATCAACTCCTACGAGCAGTACTTC. Translating it yields CATSDLRRASRINSYEQYF.

This clone occurred a few times. The J gene is TRBJ2-2, the V gene TRBV2; maybe TRBD1 (5 bases). CDR1 is SNHLY and CDR2 is FYNNEI in the germline V gene. The CDR3 contains 13 residues. Trimming left V 3 bases short and J 6 bases short, with 8 bases between. CDR3 in amino acids: CASSDVGPGELFF. CDR3 bases: TGTGCCAGCAGTGACGTGGGGCCCGGGGAGCTGTTTTTT.

The CDR3 protein is CASSKVVGDLYGYTF. DNA for the CDR3: TGTGCCAGCAGCAAAGTGGTCGGCGACCTATATGGCTACACCTTC. The J gene is TRBJ1-2, the V gene TRBV21-1. TRBV21-1 is recorded as a pseudogene. The CDR3 contains 15 residues.

This rearrangement joins TRBV5-1 to TRBJ2-1; TRBD2 aligns across 7 bases. There are 17 residues in the CDR3. CDR1 SGHRS and CDR2 YFSETQ come from the germline V gene. Losses at the gene ends were 4 bases for V and 4 bases for J; bases not matched to a gene: 14. The CDR3 loop reads CASSPKGGLGGYNEQFF. In nucleotides, the CDR3 is TGCGCCAGCAGCCCCAAGGGCGGACTAGGAGGATACAATGAGCAGTTCTTC.

The gene calls are TRBV4-2 and TRBJ2-7; 7 nucleotides line up with TRBD2. The germline V gene has CDR1 LGHNA and CDR2 YNFKEQ. CDR3 length: 15 amino acids. The J segment lost 5 bases and the V segment lost 1 base, leaving 8 bases of the junction unmatched. The CDR3 DNA reads TGTGCCAGCAGCCAAGGGGGGGGGACGGTCAACGAGCAGTACTTC. Protein sequence: CASSQGGGTVNEQYF.

The CDR3 nucleotides are TGTGCCAGCTCACCACTGACAGGCAGCTCTGGAAACACCATATATTTT. This translates into CASSPLTGSSGNTIYF. This chain uses TRBV18 with TRBJ1-3, with D maybe TRBD1 (6 bases). The germline CDR1 and CDR2 sequences are KGHSH and LQKENI. V gave up 1 base and J gave up 0 bases, with 10 bases separating them. This CDR3 has 16 residues. The complete variable domain, with remaining parts taken from reference TRBV18 and TRBJ1-3, reads NAGVMQNPRHLVRRRGQEARLRCSPMKGHSHVYWYRQLPEEGLKFMVYLQKENIIDESGMPKERFSAEFPKEGPSILRIQQVVRGDSAAYFCASSPLTGSSGNTIYFGEGSWLTVV.

The gene calls are TRBV2 and TRBJ1-5; tentatively, D is TRBD1 (5 bases). V dropped 6 bases and J dropped 6 bases, with 9 bases sitting between them. Germline CDR1 and CDR2: SNHLY and FYNNEI. This CDR3 is built from 12 residues. DNA of the CDR3: TGTGCCAGCAGGGGGGTGACTCAGCCCCAGCATTTT. Translating it yields CASRGVTQPQHF. Based on the CDR3 plus reference TRBV2 and TRBJ1-5, the full variable domain is EPEVTQTPSHQVTQMGQEVILRCVPISNHLYFYWYRQILGQKVEFLVSFYNNEISEKSEIFDDQFSVERPDGSNFTLKIRSTKLEDSAMYFCASRGVTQPQHFGDGTRLSIL.